This T cell receptor beta chain emerged from a study of T-cell reconstitution after alpha-beta-depleted transplantation in children (dated by TCRdb to between 2015 and 2016). For context, the study as a whole: T-cell immune reconstitution after TCRalphabeta/CD19-depleted allogeneic hematopoietic cell transplantation in children was quantitatively tracked in the study by means of TCR repertoire profiling.

Library preparation employed PCR. Reads for this sample came from an Illumina HiSeq 2500. To normalize quantification of the TCRbeta repertoire, the TCR libraries were built with molecular barcoding that relied on unique molecular identifiers. TCRdb reran the public reads through fastp at Q25 and MiXCR, keeping productive beta chains. Rows merge per CDR3 protein into single entries with the most common DNA and genes. The sample table contains more than 550,000 distinct CDR3 sequences; only one count was recorded for roughly 10% of them. Less than 4.5% of the sample lies in the top ten. Based on the germline V gene, the CDR1 and CDR2 sequences are KGHSH and LQKENI. The CDR3 runs 16 amino acids, cysteine and phenylalanine included. The entry retains the CDR3 DNA only, 48 bases that are in frame from base 1. V ends up 5 bases short and J 8 bases short, with an unmatched junction base count of 12. This clonotype was observed a few times. Its antigen is unknown. Base quality data are lacking; no much larger clone is found one base away.

The sequence links TRBV18 to TRBJ2-1; TRBD2 fits 10 bases in the junction. The sequences come from PBMCs from the stem cell graft donor, collected from the stem cell graft. The receptor comes from a human donor who donated a stem cell graft to a child with acute myeloid leukemia. For the CDR3, the sequence is CASSGALAGDRYEQFF. The sequence in DNA is TGTGCCAGCTCAGGTGCTCTAGCGGGAGATCGCTATGAGCAGTTCTTC.